A selection of T cell receptor beta chains follows, all from one sample in a study of identical twins. TCRdb fed the 5' RACE reads into MiXCR, producing one record per CDR3 protein. In the table there are 1.5 million or so distinct CDR3 sequences, under 35% of which are singletons. Sequenced input: cord blood. The receptors derive from a newborn girl in good health. The CDR3 runs from the conserved cysteine through the conserved F or W. The order of the fields is D gene, J gene, V gene, clone size, CDR3 DNA, CDR3 protein. The D gene is left open where the match is weak. Clone size is shown for a subset of rows, as once, few, many or a class of expanded clone.

d_call: NA
j_call: TRBJ2-6
v_call: TRBV27
clone_size: NA
cdr3_nt: TGTGCCAGCAGTGGGGGGTGGCCTGGGGCCAACGTCCTGACTTTC
cdr3_aa: CASSGGWPGANVLTF

d_call: TRBD2
j_call: TRBJ2-5
v_call: TRBV9
clone_size: NA
cdr3_nt: TGTGCCAGCAGCGTAGAAAGCGGGGAGGGCTACAATGAGCAGTACTTC
cdr3_aa: CASSVESGEGYNEQYF

d_call: TRBD2
j_call: TRBJ2-7
v_call: TRBV27
clone_size: NA
cdr3_nt: TGTGCCAGCAGTGAACGGGGGGTTAGCGCCTCCTACGAGCAGTACTTC
cdr3_aa: CASSERGVSASYEQYF

d_call: TRBD2
j_call: TRBJ2-7
v_call: TRBV18
clone_size: many
cdr3_nt: TGCGCCAGCAGCCCCGGGACTACCTCCTACGAGCAGTACTTC
cdr3_aa: CASSPGTTSYEQYF

d_call: NA
j_call: TRBJ2-3
v_call: TRBV29-1
clone_size: many
cdr3_nt: TGCAGCGTCGCCCCTAGACTTAACACAGATACGCAGTATTTT
cdr3_aa: CSVAPRLNTDTQYF

d_call: TRBD2
j_call: TRBJ2-3
v_call: TRBV18
clone_size: NA
cdr3_nt: TGTGCCAGCTCACCACGCGCTAGCGGAAGCACAGATACGCAGTATTTT
cdr3_aa: CASSPRASGSTDTQYF

d_call: TRBD2
j_call: TRBJ2-3
v_call: TRBV20-1
clone_size: NA
cdr3_nt: TGCAGTGCTAGAAACTGGCTAGCGGGGTCCACAGATACGCAGTATTTT
cdr3_aa: CSARNWLAGSTDTQYF

d_call: NA
j_call: TRBJ2-3
v_call: TRBV21-1
clone_size: NA
cdr3_nt: TGTGCCAGCAGCCGGATCGGGCCGACACAGGCAGATACGCAGTATTTT
cdr3_aa: CASSRIGPTQADTQYF

d_call: NA
j_call: TRBJ2-1
v_call: TRBV28
clone_size: few
cdr3_nt: TGTGCCAGCAGAAGTTTTCCCTCCCAGAATGAGCAGTTCTTC
cdr3_aa: CASRSFPSQNEQFF

d_call: TRBD2
j_call: TRBJ2-1
v_call: TRBV10-3
clone_size: NA
cdr3_nt: TGTGCCATCATGGAGCGGGAGGCCAACAGTGAGCAGTTCTTC
cdr3_aa: CAIMEREANSEQFF

d_call: NA
j_call: TRBJ2-3
v_call: TRBV20-1
clone_size: many
cdr3_nt: TGCAGTGCTAGAGATTTTGGACGTAGCACAGATACGCAGTATTTT
cdr3_aa: CSARDFGRSTDTQYF

d_call: TRBD1
j_call: TRBJ1-1
v_call: TRBV10-3
clone_size: few
cdr3_nt: TGTGCCATCAGTGCCGGACAGGGGGCAGTCACTGAAGCTTTCTTT
cdr3_aa: CAISAGQGAVTEAFF

d_call: NA
j_call: TRBJ1-4
v_call: TRBV18
clone_size: NA
cdr3_nt: TGTGCCAGCTCACATACAGGGATTAATGAAGAACTGTTTTTT
cdr3_aa: CASSHTGINEELFF

d_call: NA
j_call: TRBJ1-5
v_call: TRBV3-1
clone_size: few
cdr3_nt: TGTGCCAGCAGCCAAGGGTTGGGGAGGGGCAATCAGCCCCAGCATTTT
cdr3_aa: CASSQGLGRGNQPQHF

d_call: NA
j_call: TRBJ1-5
v_call: TRBV28
clone_size: few
cdr3_nt: TGTGCCAGCAGTTCCCAGAGTGCAGGGAAGGGGGATCAGCCCCAGCATTTT
cdr3_aa: CASSSQSAGKGDQPQHF

d_call: TRBD1
j_call: TRBJ1-4
v_call: TRBV28
clone_size: many
cdr3_nt: TGTGCCAGCAGTTTAGGGGGACAGGGAGAAAAACTGTTTTTT
cdr3_aa: CASSLGGQGEKLFF

d_call: TRBD2
j_call: TRBJ2-7
v_call: TRBV19
clone_size: NA
cdr3_nt: TGTGCCAGTAGTATCCGGACTAGCGTGGGGGAGCAGTACTTC
cdr3_aa: CASSIRTSVGEQYF